The T cell receptor beta chain under discussion was sequenced for a study of identical twins. Whole-study findings and limits: While abundant cord blood beta clonotypes carried fewer insertions, memory repertoires showed no such pattern. Analyses of zero insertions could be partly confounded by invariant MAIT and iNKT cells. Twin pairs had excess sharing that was weaker in beta out-of-frame sequences.

Addition of a universal primer site occurred through template switching, and cDNA carried unique molecular identifiers. TCRdb re-called the 5' RACE reads through MiXCR, storing one row per CDR3 protein. The sample has 400,000 or so distinct CDR3 sequences, around 9% seen once. This clonotype showed up many times. No antigen is known for it. Sequences were obtained from naive T cells sorted from blood. The receptor was derived from a woman aged 45-60 years in good health.

The CDR3 protein is CASSLGLAPGELFF. The CDR3, as DNA: TGTGCCAGCAGCTTAGGTCTAGCCCCTGGGGAGCTGTTTTTT. The J gene is TRBJ2-2, the V gene TRBV11-2, with D perhaps matching TRBD2 (5 bases). The CDR3 consists of 14 residues. In germline, CDR1 is SGHAT, CDR2 FQNNGV. Trimming cost V 1 base and J 8 bases, with 11 bases left between them.